The TCR beta chain under discussion was sequenced for a study of blood T cell repertoires in COVID-19. Clones were sequenced by immunoSEQ multiplex PCR, and TCRdb holds only the in-frame ones, with some missing. The table has about 120,000 clones, more than 90% seen once. CDR3 length equals 12 residues. Trimming cost V 6 bases and J 1 base, with 5 bases left between them. Germline-derived CDR1 and CDR2 are SGDLS and YYNGEE. The sample taken for sequencing was peripheral blood. This rearrangement joins TRBV9 to TRBJ1-3; D unresolved. The receptor comes from a man aged 55 to 69 with COVID-19, enrolled during active disease. The CDR3 protein is CASKSSGNTIYF. DNA of the CDR3: TGTGCCAGCAAGAGTTCTGGAAACACCATATATTTT.